Below, one T cell receptor (beta chain) is given with its context. This clonotype appeared a few times. This receptor's antigen is unknown. No much larger clone is present one base from it, and per-base qualities are unavailable. Donors were under 40 systemically healthy Caucasian individuals from Russia aged about 6 to 100 years. Ten milliliters of peripheral blood were collected from each donor into EDTA-treated Vacutainer tubes. Ficoll-Paque density-gradient centrifugation was used to isolate PBMCs, with at least 7 million per sample. Trizol reagent was used to extract total RNA from PBMCs, with at least 6 micrograms per sample. The percentages of naive CD45RAhigh/CD27high T cells were determined by flow cytometry on a PBMC aliquot from every donor. Libraries were made using 5' RACE. TCRdb names Illumina HiSeq 2500 as the instrument used. A second roughly 6 to 11 cycle PCR used a sample-barcoded 5' primer and a J-beta primer mix. A template-switch 5' adaptor carrying 12 random nucleotides introduced a unique molecular identifier onto each TCR beta cDNA molecule. At least 2.5 million CDR3-containing paired-end reads were obtained from each sample. The Mint cDNA synthesis kit, primed by a TRBC-specific oligonucleotide, was used to synthesize first-strand cDNA from all RNA. Following uracil-DNA glycosylase treatment, a first 18-cycle PCR with universal primers M1SS and BC2_uni_R was performed on all cDNA. Per the original workflow: For normalization, 1 million high-quality reads were randomly selected from each sample, with every read carrying a distinct molecular identifier. Reads with shared molecular identifiers were discarded instead of being binned into consensus sequences. MiTCR, run with a Q25 quality threshold and the strictest error-elimination algorithm, handled CDR3 identification, clonotype clustering and error correction. A nonparametric unseen species model using Euler transformation provided a lower-bound estimate of total TCR beta diversity. TCRdb reran the public reads through fastp at Q25 and MiXCR, keeping productive beta chains. Rows merge per CDR3 protein into single entries with the most common DNA and genes. For this entry, the V and J calls and clone size follow TCRdb and not the study's own pipeline. This sample is represented by hundreds of thousands of distinct CDR3 sequences; roughly 56% of them were singletons. The top ten constitute around 24% of the sample.

The data were obtained in a study of blood T cells in healthy people across ages (dated by TCRdb to about 2015). About the study as a whole: In model experiments, roughly one uniquely barcoded TCR beta cDNA molecule per two T cells was captured by template switching. To avoid experimental bias, donors of different ages were randomly spread across the sequencing lanes. For two donors (one aged 18 to 29 and one aged 80 or older), the study analyzed two additional independent replicas of 1 million unique cDNA reads from the same blood draw. The study measured age-related changes in TCR beta repertoire diversity using deep sequencing normalized with unique cDNA molecular identifiers. Donors were grouped into four age groups: young (average approximately 16 years), middle-aged (39), aged (62) and long-lived (approximately 78). Results and caveats for the whole study, not just this receptor: Because profiling used bulk unsorted PBMCs, naive and antigen-experienced compartments could not be compared conclusively. A strong correlation was found between observed TCR beta diversity and the percentage of naive T cells measured by flow cytometry. Compared with the aged group, more naive CD4+ T cells, fewer expanded clones and increased TCR diversity were shown by the long-lived group, suggesting age selection. Donor CMV infection status was unknown, potentially confounding age-related changes in expanded clonotypes. As age increased, observed TCR beta diversity per million T cells dropped in a roughly linear way, and a significant reduction was already evident by age 40. Estimates of total diversity from one million sequenced T cells were regarded as lower bounds and underestimates.

Measured from the cysteine to the phenylalanine, the CDR3 is 16 residues long. CDR3 DNA only is kept here, 48 bases in frame from base 1. Trimmed from V: 5 bases; trimmed from J: 9 bases; junction bases lacking a gene match: 10. The germline V gene specifies MNHEY as CDR1 and SVGAGI as CDR2. The chain is assembled from TRBV6-5 and TRBJ1-6; TRBD1 lines up with 10 middle nucleotides. The receptor was isolated from a man aged 40-55 years in good health. Source material: blood. The DNA sequence is as follows: TGTGCCAGCAGTCCCTTAGGGACAGGGGATAGTTCACCCCTCCACTTT. It translates as CASSPLGTGDSSPLHF.